This T cell receptor beta chain emerged from a study of identical twins. All of the donors were Caucasians in good health. The table lists this clonotype with a few counts. The antigen is unknown. The V segment lost 7 bases and the J segment 4 bases; nucleotides outside the gene matches: 4. Germline CDR1 reads MNHNS; CDR2 reads SASEGT. CDR3 size: 14 residues. TCRdb independently ran MiXCR on the 5' RACE reads; one entry per CDR3 protein. The profile shows around 960,000 distinct CDR3 sequences, about 12% of them singletons. Findings and limits, study-wide: Twin sharing of out-of-frame TCR alpha was underestimated by models in monozygotic pairs.

The data were also submitted as part of a second study, on yellow fever vaccine responses in identical twins. From that study: Twin vaccine T cell responses reportedly seemed partly convergent, partly personalized.

The sequencing sample was made of PBMCs. The gene calls are TRBV6-1 and TRBJ2-2; TRBD2 aligns across 9 bases. This sequence originates from a woman between 18 and 30 years old in good health. The CDR3 DNA reads TGTGCCAGCACCACTAGCGGGTTCACCGGGGAGCTGTTTTTT. Translation: CASTTSGFTGELFF.